These T cell receptor beta chains were read from a single sample in a study of shared clonotypes between healthy human individuals. Sequencing was performed with immunoSEQ multiplex PCR; in TCRdb, only in-frame clones are kept and a portion is missing. The sample holds some 2 million clones, 95% seen once. Sequenced sample: naive CD4+ T cells sorted from blood. These receptors were collected from a man aged 18 to 30 in good health. The CDR3 runs from the conserved cysteine through the conserved F or W. The D gene is left open where the match is weak.

j_gene | v_gene | d_gene | CDR3aa | CDR3nt
TRBJ1-2 | TRBV6-6 | TRBD1 | CASSYGTGGGYTF | TGTGCCAGCAGTTACGGGACAGGGGGTGGCTACACCTTC
TRBJ2-3 | TRBV5-1 | NA | CASSLGQGGTDTQYF | TGCGCCAGCAGCTTGGGGCAGGGGGGAACAGATACGCAGTATTTT
TRBJ1-1 | TRBV10-3 | TRBD1 | CAINGQVNTEAFF | TGTGCCATCAATGGACAGGTGAACACTGAAGCTTTCTTT
TRBJ2-5 | TRBV4-1 | TRBD2 | CASSGGRDQETQYF | TGCGCCAGCAGCGGCGGGAGGGACCAAGAGACCCAGTACTTC
TRBJ2-5 | TRBV7-2 | TRBD1 | CASSRNRGETQYF | TGTGCCAGCAGCCGCAACAGGGGAGAGACCCAGTACTTC
TRBJ1-6 | TRBV6-6 | NA | CASRPAEGLSNSPLHF | TGTGCCAGCAGGCCGGCGGAAGGGCTGTCGAATTCACCCCTCCACTTT
TRBJ2-6 | TRBV11-3 | NA | CASSQQGPGANVLTF | TGTGCCAGCAGCCAACAGGGACCTGGGGCCAACGTCCTGACTTTC
TRBJ2-1 | TRBV7-8 | TRBD2 | CASSLAFPAGASNEQFF | TGTGCCAGCAGCTTAGCGTTTCCAGCGGGAGCCTCGAATGAGCAGTTCTTC
TRBJ1-2 | TRBV27 | TRBD1 | CASSFTGGIYGYTF | TGTGCCAGCAGTTTTACAGGGGGAATCTATGGCTACACCTTC
TRBJ2-5 | TRBV4-1 | TRBD1 | CASSHLGQGQETQYF | TGCGCCAGCAGCCATCTTGGACAGGGCCAAGAGACCCAGTACTTC
TRBJ2-1 | TRBV28 | NA | CASRQPGRGEQFF | TGTGCCAGCAGGCAGCCTGGGCGCGGGGAGCAGTTCTTC
TRBJ1-2 | TRBV19 | TRBD1 | CASSIRKVGQGDYGYTF | TGTGCCAGTAGTATCCGAAAAGTAGGACAGGGCGACTATGGCTACACCTTC
TRBJ2-2 | TRBV10-2 | TRBD2 | CASSEGLAGTGELFF | TGCGCCAGCAGTGAAGGACTAGCGGGAACCGGGGAGCTGTTTTTT
TRBJ1-1 | TRBV7-2 | NA | CASSPVGSLTEAFF | TGTGCCAGCAGCCCGGTTGGGTCGTTGACTGAAGCTTTCTTT